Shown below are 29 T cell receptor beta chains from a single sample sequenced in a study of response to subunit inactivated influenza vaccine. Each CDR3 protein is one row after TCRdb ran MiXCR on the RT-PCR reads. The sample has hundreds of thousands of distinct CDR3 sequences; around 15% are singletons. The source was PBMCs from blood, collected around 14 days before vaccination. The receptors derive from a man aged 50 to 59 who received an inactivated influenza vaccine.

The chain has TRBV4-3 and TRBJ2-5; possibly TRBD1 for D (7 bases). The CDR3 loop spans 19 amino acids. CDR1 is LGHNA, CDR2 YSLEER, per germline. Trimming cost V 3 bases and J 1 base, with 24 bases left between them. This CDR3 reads CASSHYPVGSGGIQETQYF. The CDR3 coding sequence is TGCGCCAGCAGCCATTACCCCGTTGGGTCAGGGGGGATCCAAGAGACCCAGTACTTC.

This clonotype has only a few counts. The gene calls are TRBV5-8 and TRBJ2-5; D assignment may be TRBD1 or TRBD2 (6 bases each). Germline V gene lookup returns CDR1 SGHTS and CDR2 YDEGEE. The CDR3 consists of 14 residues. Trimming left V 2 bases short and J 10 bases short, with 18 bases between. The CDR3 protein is CASSFGGTLGDQYF. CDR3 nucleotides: TGTGCCAGCAGCTTCGGCGGGACATTAGGGGACCAGTACTTC.

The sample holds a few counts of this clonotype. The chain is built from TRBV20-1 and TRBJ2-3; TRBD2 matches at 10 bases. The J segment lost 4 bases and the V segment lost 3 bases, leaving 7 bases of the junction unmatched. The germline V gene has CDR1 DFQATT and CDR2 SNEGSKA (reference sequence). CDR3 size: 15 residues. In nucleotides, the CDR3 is TGCAGTGCTAGCAATCTAGCGGGAGCTTCAGATACGCAGTATTTT. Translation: CSASNLAGASDTQYF.

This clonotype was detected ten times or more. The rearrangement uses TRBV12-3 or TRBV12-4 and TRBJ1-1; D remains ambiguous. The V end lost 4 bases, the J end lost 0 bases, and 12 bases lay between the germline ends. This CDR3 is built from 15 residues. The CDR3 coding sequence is TGTGCCAGCAGTTACGTGGGGAACATGAACACTGAAGCTTTCTTT. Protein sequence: CASSYVGNMNTEAFF.

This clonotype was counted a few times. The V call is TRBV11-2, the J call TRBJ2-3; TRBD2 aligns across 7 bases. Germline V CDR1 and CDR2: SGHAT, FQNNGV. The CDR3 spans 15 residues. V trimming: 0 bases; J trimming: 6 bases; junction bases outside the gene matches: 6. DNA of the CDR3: TGTGCCAGCAGCTTAGAGAGCTGGGGAGGGGATACGCAGTATTTT. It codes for CASSLESWGGDTQYF.

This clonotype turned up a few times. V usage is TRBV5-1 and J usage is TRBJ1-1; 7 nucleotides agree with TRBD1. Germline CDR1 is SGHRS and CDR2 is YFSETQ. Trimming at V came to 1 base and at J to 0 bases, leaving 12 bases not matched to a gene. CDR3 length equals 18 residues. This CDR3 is CASSLRPTGEGMNTEAFF. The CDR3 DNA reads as TGCGCCAGCAGCTTGCGACCCACAGGGGAAGGGATGAACACTGAAGCTTTCTTT. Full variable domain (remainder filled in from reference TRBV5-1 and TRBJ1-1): KAGVTQTPRYLIKTRGQQVTLSCSPISGHRSVSWYQQTPGQGLQFLFEYFSETQRNKGNFPGRFSGRQFSNSRSEMNVSTLELGDSALYLCASSLRPTGEGMNTEAFFGQGTRLTVV.

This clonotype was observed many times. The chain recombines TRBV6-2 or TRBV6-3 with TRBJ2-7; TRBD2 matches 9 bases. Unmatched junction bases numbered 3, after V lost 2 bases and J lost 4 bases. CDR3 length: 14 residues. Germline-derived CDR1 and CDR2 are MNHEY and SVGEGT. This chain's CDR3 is CASSYLAGMYEQYF. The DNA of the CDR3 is TGTGCCAGCAGTTACCTAGCGGGGATGTACGAGCAGTACTTC.

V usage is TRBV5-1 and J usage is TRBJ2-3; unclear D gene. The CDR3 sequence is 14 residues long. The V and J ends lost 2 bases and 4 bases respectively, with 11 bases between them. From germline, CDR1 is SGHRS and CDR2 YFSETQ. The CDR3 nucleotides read TGCGCCAGCAGCTTAGGCCAAAGTCCAGATACGCAGTATTTT. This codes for CASSLGQSPDTQYF. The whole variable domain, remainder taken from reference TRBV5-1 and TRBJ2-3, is KAGVTQTPRYLIKTRGQQVTLSCSPISGHRSVSWYQQTPGQGLQFLFEYFSETQRNKGNFPGRFSGRQFSNSRSEMNVSTLELGDSALYLCASSLGQSPDTQYFGPGTRLTVL.

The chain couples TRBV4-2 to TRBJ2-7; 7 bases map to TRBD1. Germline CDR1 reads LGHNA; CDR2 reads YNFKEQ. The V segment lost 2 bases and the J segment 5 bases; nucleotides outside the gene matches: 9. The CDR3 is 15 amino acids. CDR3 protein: CASSQRDSPGNEQYF. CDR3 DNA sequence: TGTGCCAGCAGCCAACGGGACAGCCCCGGGAACGAGCAGTACTTC.

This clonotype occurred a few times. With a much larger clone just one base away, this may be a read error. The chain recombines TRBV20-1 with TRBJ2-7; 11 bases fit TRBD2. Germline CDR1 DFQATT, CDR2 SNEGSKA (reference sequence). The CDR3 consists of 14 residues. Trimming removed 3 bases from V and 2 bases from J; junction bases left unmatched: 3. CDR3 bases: TGCAGTGCTAGGAATAGCGGGAGGGCCTACGAGCAGTACTTC. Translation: CSARNSGRAYEQYF.

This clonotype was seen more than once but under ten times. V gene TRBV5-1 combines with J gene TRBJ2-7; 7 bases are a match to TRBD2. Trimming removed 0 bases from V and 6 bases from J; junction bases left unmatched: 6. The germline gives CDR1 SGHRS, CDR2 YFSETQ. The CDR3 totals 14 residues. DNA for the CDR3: TGCGCCAGCAGCTTGGAATGGGGGGGGAGCGAGCAGTACTTC. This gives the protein CASSLEWGGSEQYF.

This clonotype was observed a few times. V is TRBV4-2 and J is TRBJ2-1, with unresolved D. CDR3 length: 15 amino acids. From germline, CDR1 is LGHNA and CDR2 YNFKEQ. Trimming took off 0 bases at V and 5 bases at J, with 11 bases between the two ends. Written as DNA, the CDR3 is TGTGCCAGCAGCCAAGAAGCCAGTATAAACAATGAGCAGTTCTTC. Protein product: CASSQEASINNEQFF.

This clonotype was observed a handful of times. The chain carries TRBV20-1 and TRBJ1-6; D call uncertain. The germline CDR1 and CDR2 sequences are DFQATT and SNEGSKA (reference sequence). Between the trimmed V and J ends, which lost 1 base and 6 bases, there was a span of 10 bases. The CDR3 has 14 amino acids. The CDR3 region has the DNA TGCAGTGCTAGAGTAGGAGGAGGTAATTCACCCCTCCACTTT. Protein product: CSARVGGGNSPLHF.

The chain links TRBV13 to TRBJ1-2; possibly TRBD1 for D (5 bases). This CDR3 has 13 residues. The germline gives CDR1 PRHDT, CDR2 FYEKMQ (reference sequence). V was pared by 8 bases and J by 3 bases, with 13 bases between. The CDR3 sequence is CASRRWGYYGYTF. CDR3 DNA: TGTGCCAGCCGTCGGTGGGGGTACTATGGCTACACCTTC.

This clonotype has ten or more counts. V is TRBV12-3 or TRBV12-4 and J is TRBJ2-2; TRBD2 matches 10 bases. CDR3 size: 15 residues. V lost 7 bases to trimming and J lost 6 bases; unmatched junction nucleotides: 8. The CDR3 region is CASTLGTSDSGELFF. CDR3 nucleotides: TGTGCCAGCACCTTGGGGACTAGCGACTCCGGGGAGCTGTTTTTT.

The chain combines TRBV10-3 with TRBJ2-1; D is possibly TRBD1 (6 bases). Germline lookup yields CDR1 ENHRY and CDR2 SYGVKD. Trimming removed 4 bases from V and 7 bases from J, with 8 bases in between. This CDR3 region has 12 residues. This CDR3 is CAISADRNEQFF. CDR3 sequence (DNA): TGTGCCATCAGTGCGGACAGAAATGAGCAGTTCTTC.

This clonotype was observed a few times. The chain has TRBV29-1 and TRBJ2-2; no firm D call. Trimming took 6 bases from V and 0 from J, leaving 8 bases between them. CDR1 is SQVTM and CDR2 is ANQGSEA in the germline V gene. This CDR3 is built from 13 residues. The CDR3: CSVPRPNTGELFF. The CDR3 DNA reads TGCAGCGTACCAAGGCCGAACACCGGGGAGCTGTTTTTT.

CDR3 in DNA: TGTGCCAGCAGCCGCACCCGGGCCGAAACGGAAGCTTTCTTT. Protein product: CASSRTRAETEAFF. The chain joins TRBV6-1 to TRBJ1-1; D is unclear. CDR3 length: 14 amino acids. CDR1 MNHNS and CDR2 SASEGT come from the germline V gene. V was cut by 6 bases and J by 8 bases, with 19 bases left in between.

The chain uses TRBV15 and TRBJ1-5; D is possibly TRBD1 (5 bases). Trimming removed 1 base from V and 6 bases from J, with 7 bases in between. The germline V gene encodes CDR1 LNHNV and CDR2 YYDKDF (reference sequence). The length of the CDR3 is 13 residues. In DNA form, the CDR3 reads TGTGCCACCAGCAGAGGAGGGGCTCAGCCCCAGCATTTT. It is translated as CATSRGGAQPQHF.

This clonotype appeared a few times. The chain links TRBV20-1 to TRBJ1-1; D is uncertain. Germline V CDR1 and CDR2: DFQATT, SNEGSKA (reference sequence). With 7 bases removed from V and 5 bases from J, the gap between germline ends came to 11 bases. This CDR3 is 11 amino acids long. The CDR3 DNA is TGCAGTGTTCCGACGGGGACTGAAGCTTTCTTT. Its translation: CSVPTGTEAFF.

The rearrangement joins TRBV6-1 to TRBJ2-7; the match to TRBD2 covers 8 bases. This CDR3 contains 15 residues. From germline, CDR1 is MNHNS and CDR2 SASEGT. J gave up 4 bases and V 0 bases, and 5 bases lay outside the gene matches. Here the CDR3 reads CASSEATSGVYEQYF. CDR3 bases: TGTGCCAGCAGTGAAGCCACTAGCGGAGTTTACGAGCAGTACTTC.

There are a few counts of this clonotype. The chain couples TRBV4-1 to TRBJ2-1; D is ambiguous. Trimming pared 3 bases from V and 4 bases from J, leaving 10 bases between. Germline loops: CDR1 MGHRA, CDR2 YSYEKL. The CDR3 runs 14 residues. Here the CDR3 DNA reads TGCGCCAGCAGCCACCATGGCCCTTACAATGAGCAGTTCTTC. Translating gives CASSHHGPYNEQFF.

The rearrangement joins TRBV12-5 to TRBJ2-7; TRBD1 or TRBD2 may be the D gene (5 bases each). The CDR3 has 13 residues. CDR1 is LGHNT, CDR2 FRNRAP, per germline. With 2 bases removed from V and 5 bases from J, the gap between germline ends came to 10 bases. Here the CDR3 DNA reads TGTGCTAGTGGTTTGTCAGGGAGTCACGAGCAGTACTTC. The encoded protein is CASGLSGSHEQYF.

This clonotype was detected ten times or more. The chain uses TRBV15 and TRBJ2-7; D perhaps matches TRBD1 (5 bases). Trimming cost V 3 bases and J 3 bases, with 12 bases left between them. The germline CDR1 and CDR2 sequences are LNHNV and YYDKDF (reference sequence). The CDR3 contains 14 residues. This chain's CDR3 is CATSSVRQNYEQYF. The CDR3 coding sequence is TGTGCCACCAGCAGCGTAAGACAGAACTACGAGCAGTACTTC. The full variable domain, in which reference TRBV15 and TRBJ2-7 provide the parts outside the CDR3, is DAMVIQNPRYQVTQFGKPVTLSCSQTLNHNVMYWYQQKSSQAPKLLFHYYDKDFNNEADTPDNFQSRRPNTSFCFLDIRSPGLGDTAMYLCATSSVRQNYEQYFGPGTRLTVT.

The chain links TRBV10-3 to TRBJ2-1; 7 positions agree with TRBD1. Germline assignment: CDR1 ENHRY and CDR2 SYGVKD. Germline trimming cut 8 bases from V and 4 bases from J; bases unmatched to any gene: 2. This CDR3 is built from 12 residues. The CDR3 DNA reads TGTGCCATCGGACAGGAATACAATGAGCAGTTCTTC. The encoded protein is CAIGQEYNEQFF.

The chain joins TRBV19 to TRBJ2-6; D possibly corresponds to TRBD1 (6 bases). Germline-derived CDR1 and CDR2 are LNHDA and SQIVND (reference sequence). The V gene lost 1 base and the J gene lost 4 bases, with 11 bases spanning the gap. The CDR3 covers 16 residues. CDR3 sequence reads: CASSIGRGSGANVLTF. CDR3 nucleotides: TGTGCCAGTAGTATAGGCAGGGGTTCGGGGGCCAACGTCCTGACTTTC.

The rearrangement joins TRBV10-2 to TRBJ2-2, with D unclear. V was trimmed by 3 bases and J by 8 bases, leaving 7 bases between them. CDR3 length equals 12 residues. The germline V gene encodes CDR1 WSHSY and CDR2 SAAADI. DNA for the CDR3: TGCGCCAGCAGTGACAGAACTGGGGAGCTGTTTTTT. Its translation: CASSDRTGELFF.

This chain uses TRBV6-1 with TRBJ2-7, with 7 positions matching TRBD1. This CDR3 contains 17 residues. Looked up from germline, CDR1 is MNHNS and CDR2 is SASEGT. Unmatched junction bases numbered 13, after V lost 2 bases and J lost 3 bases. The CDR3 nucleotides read TGTGCCAGCAGTGAATCGTTAAGAACCGGGACAGACTACGAGCAGTACTTC. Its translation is CASSESLRTGTDYEQYF.

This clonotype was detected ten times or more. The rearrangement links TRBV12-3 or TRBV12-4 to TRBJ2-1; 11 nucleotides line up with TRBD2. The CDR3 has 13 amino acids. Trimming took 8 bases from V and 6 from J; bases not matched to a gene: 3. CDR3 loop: CASLAGGLNEQFF. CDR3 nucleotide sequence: TGTGCCAGCCTAGCGGGAGGCCTCAATGAGCAGTTCTTC.